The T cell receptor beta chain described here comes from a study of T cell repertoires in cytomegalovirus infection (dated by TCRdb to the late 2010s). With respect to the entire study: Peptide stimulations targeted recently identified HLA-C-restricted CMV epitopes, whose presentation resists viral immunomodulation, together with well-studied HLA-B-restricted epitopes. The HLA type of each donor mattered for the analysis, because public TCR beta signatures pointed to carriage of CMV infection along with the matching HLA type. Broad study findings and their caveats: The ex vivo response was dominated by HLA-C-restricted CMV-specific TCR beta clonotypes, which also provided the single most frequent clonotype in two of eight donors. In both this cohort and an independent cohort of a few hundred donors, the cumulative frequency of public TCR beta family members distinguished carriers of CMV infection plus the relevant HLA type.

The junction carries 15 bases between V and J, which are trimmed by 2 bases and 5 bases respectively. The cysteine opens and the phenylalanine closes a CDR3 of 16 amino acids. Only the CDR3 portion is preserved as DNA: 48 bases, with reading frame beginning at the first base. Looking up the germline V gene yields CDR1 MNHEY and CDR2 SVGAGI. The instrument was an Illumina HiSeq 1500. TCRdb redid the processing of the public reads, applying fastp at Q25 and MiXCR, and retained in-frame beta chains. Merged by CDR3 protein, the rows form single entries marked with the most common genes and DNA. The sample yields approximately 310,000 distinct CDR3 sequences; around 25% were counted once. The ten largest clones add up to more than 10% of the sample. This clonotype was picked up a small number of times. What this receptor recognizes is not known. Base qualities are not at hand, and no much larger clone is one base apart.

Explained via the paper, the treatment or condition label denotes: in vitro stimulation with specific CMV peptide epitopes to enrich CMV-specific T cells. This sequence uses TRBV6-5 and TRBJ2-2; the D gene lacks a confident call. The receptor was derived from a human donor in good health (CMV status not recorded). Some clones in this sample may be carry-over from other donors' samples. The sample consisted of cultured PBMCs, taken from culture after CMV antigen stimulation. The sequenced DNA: TGTGCCAGCAGTTACAGCAGGTCCACGAGGACCGGGGAGCTGTTTTTT. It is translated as CASSYSRSTRTGELFF.